Sequencing of this T cell receptor beta chain was carried out in a study of graft-versus-host responses after intestinal transplantation. Here immunoSEQ multiplex PCR was the method, and the copy in TCRdb shows in-frame clones only, minus some. The sample contains approximately 90,000 clones, approximately 90% of which appear only once. Germline CDR1 MNHNS, CDR2 SASEGT. The CDR3 has 14 amino acids. The ends were cut back, 5 bases at V and 5 bases at J, with 16 bases in the middle. Study observations and caveats: Researchers found GvH clones in recipient marrow, and some showed up first in ileum or blood.

This clone was counted only a few times. Its matching antigen is unknown. The sample in question was unstimulated CD8+ T cells sorted from spleen or lymph node cells, obtained before intestinal transplant. The V call is TRBV6-1, the J call TRBJ2-7, with D perhaps TRBD1 (5 bases). This receptor was identified in a human donor who received an intestinal transplant. The CDR3 loop reads CASSTLGRAHEQYF. The CDR3 DNA follows: TGTGCCAGCAGTACCCTCGGCAGGGCCCACGAGCAGTACTTC.